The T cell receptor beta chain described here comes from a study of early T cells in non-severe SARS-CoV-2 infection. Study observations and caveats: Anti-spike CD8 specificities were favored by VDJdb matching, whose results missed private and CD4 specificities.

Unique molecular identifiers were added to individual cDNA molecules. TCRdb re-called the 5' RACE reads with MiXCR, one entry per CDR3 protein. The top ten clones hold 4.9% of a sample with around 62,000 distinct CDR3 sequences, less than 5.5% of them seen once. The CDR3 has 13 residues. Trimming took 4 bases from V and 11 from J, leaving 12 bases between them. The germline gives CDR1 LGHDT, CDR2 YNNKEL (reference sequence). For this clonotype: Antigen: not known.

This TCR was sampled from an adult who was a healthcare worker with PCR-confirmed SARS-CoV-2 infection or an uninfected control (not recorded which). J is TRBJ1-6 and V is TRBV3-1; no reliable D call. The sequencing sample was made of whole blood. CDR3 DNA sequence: TGTGCCAGCAGCCTTAATACCTTGACACCCCTCCACTTT. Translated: CASSLNTLTPLHF. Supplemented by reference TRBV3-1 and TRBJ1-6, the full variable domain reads DTAVSQTPKYLVTQMGNDKSIKCEQNLGHDTMYWYKQDSKKFLKIMFSYNNKELIINETVPNRFSPKSPDKAHLNLHINSLELGDSAVYFCASSLNTLTPLHFGNGTRLTVT.